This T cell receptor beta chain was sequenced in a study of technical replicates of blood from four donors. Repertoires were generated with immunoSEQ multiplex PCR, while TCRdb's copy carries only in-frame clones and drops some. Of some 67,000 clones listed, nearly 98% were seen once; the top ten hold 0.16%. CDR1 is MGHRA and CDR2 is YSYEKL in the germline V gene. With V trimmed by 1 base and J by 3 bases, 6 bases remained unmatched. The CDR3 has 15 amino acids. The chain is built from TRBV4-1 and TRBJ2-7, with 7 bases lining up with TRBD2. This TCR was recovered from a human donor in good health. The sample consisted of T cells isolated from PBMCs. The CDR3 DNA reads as TGCGCCAGCAGCCAAGGAGCGGGAACGATCTACGAGCAGTACTTC. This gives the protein CASSQGAGTIYEQYF.